A single sample gave rise to the 10 T cell receptor beta chains below, sequenced in a study of blood T cell repertoires in COVID-19. This table comes from immunoSEQ multiplex PCR, and its TCRdb copy is limited to in-frame clones, with some not included. Of 200,000 to 300,000 clones in the sample, 80% to 90% were seen once. Sequences were obtained from PBMCs or T cells enriched from blood (not recorded which). These TCRs come from a woman aged 30 to 39 who had recovered from COVID-19.

The chain uses TRBV6-6 and TRBJ2-5; 9 bases fit TRBD2. The CDR3 sequence is 14 residues long. J was trimmed by 5 bases and V by 3 bases; bases with no gene match: 4. Germline-derived CDR1 and CDR2 are MNHNY and SVGAGI (reference sequence). The CDR3: CASSYVAGVETQYF. CDR3 nucleotides: TGTGCCAGCAGTTATGTAGCGGGAGTGGAGACCCAGTACTTC.

Concerning this clone: The same CDR3 also results from other DNA sequences found in this sample. The CDR3 nucleotides are TGTGCCTGGAGTGTACGTCAGGGATATGGCTACACCTTC. This codes for CAWSVRQGYGYTF. The chain links TRBV30 to TRBJ1-2; D perhaps matches TRBD1 (5 bases). This CDR3 spans 13 amino acids. V was shortened by 0 bases and J by 5 bases, with 10 bases between the two germline ends. Germline CDR1 and CDR2: GTSNPN and SVGIG (reference sequence).

The rearrangement joins TRBV6-2 or TRBV6-3 to TRBJ2-1; a weak D match, TRBD2 (6 bases). The CDR3 contains 15 residues. Trimming took off 2 bases at V and 2 bases at J, with 10 bases between the two ends. Per the germline V gene, CDR1 is MNHEY and CDR2 is SVGEGT. The CDR3 region is CASSYPAGPYNEQFF. The CDR3, as DNA: TGTGCCAGCAGTTACCCAGCGGGCCCCTACAATGAGCAGTTCTTC.

This clone appeared once. V and J are TRBV7-2 and TRBJ1-2, with 7 bases aligning to TRBD1. Germline CDR1 reads SGHTA; CDR2 reads FQGNSA. J was trimmed by 4 bases and V by 1 base; bases with no gene match: 12. The CDR3 length is 17 residues. Here the CDR3 reads CASSLDRGFDRAYGYTF. CDR3 bases: TGTGCCAGCAGCTTAGACAGAGGCTTCGACAGGGCCTATGGCTACACCTTC.

The V call is TRBV5-5, the J call TRBJ1-2; no definite D call. Germline CDR1 reads SGHKS; CDR2 reads YYEKEE (reference sequence). The CDR3 spans 14 residues. V was cut by 0 bases and J by 3 bases, with 9 bases left in between. This CDR3 is CASSLGPEDYGYTF. Here the CDR3 DNA reads TGTGCCAGCAGCTTGGGACCAGAGGACTATGGCTACACCTTC. Full variable domain (outside the CDR3, taken from reference TRBV5-5 and TRBJ1-2): DAGVTQSPTHLIKTRGQQVTLRCSPISGHKSVSWYQQVLGQGPQFIFQYYEKEERGRGNFPDRFSARQFPNYSSELNVNALLLGDSALYLCASSLGPEDYGYTFGSGTRLTVV.

The CDR3 reads CASTPHVGTTHSYEQYF. The DNA for the CDR3 is TGTGCCAGCACCCCTCACGTAGGGACTACACACAGCTACGAGCAGTACTTC. The chain uses TRBV28 and TRBJ2-7; 7 bases map to TRBD2. The CDR3 covers 17 residues. With V trimmed by 7 bases and J by 3 bases, 18 bases remained unmatched. The germline V gene encodes CDR1 MDHEN and CDR2 SYDVKM.

The J gene is TRBJ2-3, the V gene TRBV4-3, with 7 bases identical to TRBD1. V trimming: 4 bases; J trimming: 2 bases; junction bases outside the gene matches: 3. Germline V lookup: CDR1 LGHNA, CDR2 YSLEER. This CDR3 region has 14 residues. The CDR3 here is CASSRDSYTDTQYF. CDR3 coding DNA: TGCGCCAGCAGCCGGGACAGTTACACAGATACGCAGTATTTT.

Written as DNA, the CDR3 is TGCGCCAGCAGCCAAACTCTCGGGACAGCCTTCCCCTATAATTCACCCCTCCACTTT. Translated, it gives CASSQTLGTAFPYNSPLHF. The chain carries TRBV4-1 and TRBJ1-6, with 7 nucleotides matching TRBD1. J lost 2 bases, V lost 2 bases, and 12 bases had no gene match. Germline values: CDR1 MGHRA, CDR2 YSYEKL. The CDR3 totals 19 residues.

The chain joins TRBV15 to TRBJ1-1, with D perhaps matching TRBD1 (6 bases). The CDR3 has 15 residues. Trimming took 3 bases from V and 10 from J, leaving 21 bases between them. Per the germline V gene, CDR1 is LNHNV and CDR2 is YYDKDF (reference sequence). The DNA for the CDR3 is TGTGCCACCAGCAGTGACAGGAGCAAGGGATGGAGAGCTTTCTTT. This translates into CATSSDRSKGWRAFF.

This clone was counted a single time. The chain is built from TRBV7-9 and TRBJ2-2; 13 bases fit TRBD2. CDR3 length: 16 amino acids. Losses at the gene ends were 3 bases for V and 4 bases for J; bases not matched to a gene: 2. Germline CDR1 is SEHNR and CDR2 is FQNEAQ (reference sequence). The CDR3: CASSFGLAGATGELFF. The CDR3 DNA reads as TGTGCCAGCAGCTTTGGACTAGCGGGAGCCACCGGGGAGCTGTTTTTT.